The sequence of this TCR beta chain was determined in a study of T cell responses to AZD1222 COVID-19 vaccine. Study overall: Both about-4-week and about-12-week second-dose recipients were combined. Findings of the study overall: Donor demographics were predominantly white British with a female majority; clonal diversity may be underestimated. The number of AZD1222 recipients seropositive at baseline was only five to seven.

From germline, CDR1 is GTSNPN and CDR2 SVGIG (reference sequence). V was cut by 2 bases and J by 7 bases, with 12 bases left in between. The CDR3 consists of 14 residues. Here immunoSEQ multiplex PCR was the method, and the copy in TCRdb shows in-frame clones only, minus some. The sample includes 68,000 or so clones, 65% to 80% of them seen just once. Comment on this clone: Its target is not known.

The chain links TRBV30 to TRBJ1-6; D is ambiguous. The source material was peripheral blood, sampled on day 0 of AZD1222 vaccination. This TCR came from an adult in good health. CDR3 nucleotide sequence: TGTGCCTGGAGTCTCTCGCCATTCAATTCACCCCTCCACTTT. It encodes CAWSLSPFNSPLHF.